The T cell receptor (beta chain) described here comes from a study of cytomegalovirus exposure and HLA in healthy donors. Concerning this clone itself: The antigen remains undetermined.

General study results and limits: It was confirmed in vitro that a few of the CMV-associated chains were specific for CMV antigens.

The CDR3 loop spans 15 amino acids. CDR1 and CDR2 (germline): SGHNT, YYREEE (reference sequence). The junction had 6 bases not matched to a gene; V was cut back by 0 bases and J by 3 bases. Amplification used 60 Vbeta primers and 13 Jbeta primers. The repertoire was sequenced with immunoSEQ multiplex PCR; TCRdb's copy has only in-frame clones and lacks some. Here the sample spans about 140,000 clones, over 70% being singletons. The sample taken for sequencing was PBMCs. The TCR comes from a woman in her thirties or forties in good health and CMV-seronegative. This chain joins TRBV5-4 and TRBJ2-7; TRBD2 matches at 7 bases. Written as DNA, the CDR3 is TGTGCCAGCAGCTTGGTGTCTAGCGGATACTACGAGCAGTACTTC. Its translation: CASSLVSSGYYEQYF. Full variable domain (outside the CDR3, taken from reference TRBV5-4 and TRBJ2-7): ETGVTQSPTHLIKTRGQQVTLRCSSQSGHNTVSWYQQALGQGPQFIFQYYREEENGRGNFPPRFSGLQFPNYSSELNVNALELDDSALYLCASSLVSSGYYEQYFGPGTRLTVT.